The 8 T cell receptor beta chains given below trace back to one sample, sequenced in a study of cytomegalovirus exposure and HLA in healthy donors. The primer mix had 60 Vbeta and 13 Jbeta primers. TCRdb keeps only in-frame clones here, not all; method: immunoSEQ multiplex PCR. Among about 150,000 clones listed, around 59% were seen once. The source material was PBMCs. These receptors all come from a male donor in good health and CMV-seronegative.

This clone was counted a few times. V and J are TRBV19 and TRBJ2-4; perhaps TRBD1 as D (8 bases). From germline, CDR1 is LNHDA and CDR2 SQIVND (reference sequence). V gave up 5 bases and J gave up 4 bases, with 12 bases separating them. The CDR3 totals 14 residues. CDR3 coding DNA: TGTGCCAGTAGTTTACAGGGGGGGAAAAACATTCAGTACTTC. It encodes CASSLQGGKNIQYF.

The rearrangement joins TRBV4-1 to TRBJ1-5; no clear D. V lost 0 bases and J 2 bases, leaving 8 bases between the germline ends. CDR1 is MGHRA, CDR2 YSYEKL, per germline. The CDR3 spans 15 residues. Here the CDR3 reads CASSQEERRNQPQHF. The CDR3, as DNA: TGCGCCAGCAGCCAAGAGGAGAGGCGCAATCAGCCCCAGCATTTT.

The chain couples TRBV2 to TRBJ1-2; D remains ambiguous. CDR3 length: 14 amino acids. V lost 1 base and J 5 bases, leaving 11 bases between the germline ends. Germline CDR1 and CDR2: SNHLY and FYNNEI. For the CDR3, the DNA is TGTGCCAGCAGTGAAGGGTCAGGCTATTATGGCTACACCTTC. Protein product: CASSEGSGYYGYTF.

Only one count was recorded for this clone. V usage is TRBV5-8 and J usage is TRBJ1-5; 7 bases fit TRBD1. This CDR3 is 14 amino acids long. With 5 bases clipped from V and 7 bases from J, the junction kept 9 bases outside the gene matches. Germline V gene sequence: CDR1 SGHTS, CDR2 YDEGEE. CDR3 region: CASSSDRRRQPQHF. The CDR3 DNA sequence: TGTGCCAGCAGTTCGGACAGGCGCCGCCAGCCCCAGCATTTT.

The chain employs TRBV7-2 and TRBJ1-6; TRBD1 might be the D (5 bases). The CDR3 has 17 amino acids. Germline CDR1 reads SGHTA; CDR2 reads FQGNSA. V was shortened by 7 bases and J by 9 bases, with 25 bases between the two germline ends. CDR3 nucleotides: TGTGCCAGCAACTTGGACTACTGGGGGGAAGGACTTTCACCCCTCCACTTT. Encoded protein: CASNLDYWGEGLSPLHF.

As for this clone: The sample carries other DNA sequences with the same CDR3. V usage is TRBV7-3 and J usage is TRBJ2-7, with D maybe TRBD2 (6 bases). This CDR3 has 14 amino acids. Germline-derived CDR1 and CDR2 are SGHTA and FQGTGA. Trimming took 5 bases from V and 4 from J, leaving 15 bases between them. CDR3 region: CASSLGGSGYEQYF. CDR3 DNA: TGTGCCAGCAGCCTAGGAGGGAGCGGGTACGAGCAGTACTTC. Using reference TRBV7-3 and TRBJ2-7 for the parts outside the CDR3, the full variable domain is GAGVSQTPSNKVTEKGKYVELRCDPISGHTALYWYRQSLGQGPEFLIYFQGTGAADDSGLPNDRFFAVRPEGSVSTLKIQRTERGDSAVYLCASSLGGSGYEQYFGPGTRLTVT.

This chain joins TRBV30 and TRBJ2-5; no clear D. The V end lost 0 bases, the J end lost 5 bases, and 4 bases lay between the germline ends. The CDR3 length is 11 residues. CDR1 is GTSNPN and CDR2 is SVGIG in the germline V gene (reference sequence). The CDR3 sequence: CAWSVPETQYF. For the CDR3, the DNA is TGTGCCTGGAGTGTCCCGGAGACCCAGTACTTC.

The chain employs TRBV6-6 and TRBJ2-5; 7 nucleotides agree with TRBD1. V dropped 5 bases and J dropped 1; count of bases not matched to a gene: 10. This CDR3 spans 16 amino acids. Germline CDR1 MNHNY, CDR2 SVGAGI (reference sequence). CDR3 nucleotides: TGTGCCAGCAGTACCGCCGGGACAGTTCGCCAAGAGACCCAGTACTTC. The encoded protein is CASSTAGTVRQETQYF.